This TCR beta chain was sequenced for a study of blood T cell repertoires in COVID-19. Study overall: Samples taken during acute and convalescent COVID-19 were collected in the United States, Italy and Spain. The analysed material was cDNA or gDNA that came from T cells, B-cell-depleted T cells, or PBMCs.

Germline CDR1 is MNHEY and CDR2 is SVGAGI. The CDR3 contains 12 residues. In the original workflow: For nucleated cells, counts were estimated from reference gene primer amplification. Profiled with immunoSEQ multiplex PCR; TCRdb holds only in-frame clones, not every one. V, J and clone size are those of that table, while D and trimming were read from the DNA. The repertoire holds some 180,000 clones, with 70% to 90% as singletons. This TCR was recovered from a man between 60 and 75 years old with active or convalescent COVID-19. The sample taken for sequencing was peripheral blood. The chain carries TRBV6-5 and TRBJ1-2; TRBD1 aligns across 7 bases. The CDR3 sequence: CASGQNNYGYTF. Here the CDR3 DNA reads TGTGCTTCGGGACAGAACAACTATGGCTACACCTTC.